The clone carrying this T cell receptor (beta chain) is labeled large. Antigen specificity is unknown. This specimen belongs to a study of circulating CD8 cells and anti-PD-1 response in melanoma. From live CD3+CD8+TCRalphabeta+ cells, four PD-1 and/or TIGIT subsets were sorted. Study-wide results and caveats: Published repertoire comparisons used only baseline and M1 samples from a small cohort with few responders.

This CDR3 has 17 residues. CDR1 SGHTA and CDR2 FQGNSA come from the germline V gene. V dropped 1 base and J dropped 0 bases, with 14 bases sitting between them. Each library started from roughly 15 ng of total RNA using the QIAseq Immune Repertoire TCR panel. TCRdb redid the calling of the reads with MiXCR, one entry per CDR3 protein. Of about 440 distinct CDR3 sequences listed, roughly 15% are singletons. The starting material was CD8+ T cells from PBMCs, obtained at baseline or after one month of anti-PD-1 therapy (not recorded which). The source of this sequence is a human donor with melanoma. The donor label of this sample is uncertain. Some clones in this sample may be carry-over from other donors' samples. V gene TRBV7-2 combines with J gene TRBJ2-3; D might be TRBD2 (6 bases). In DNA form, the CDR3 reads TGTGCCAGCAGCTTAGATCCCGGGGGTACTAGCACAGATACGCAGTATTTT. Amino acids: CASSLDPGGTSTDTQYF.